The 2 T cell receptor beta chains listed next were all sequenced from one sample in a study of graft-versus-host responses after intestinal transplantation. Their specific antigens are unknown. TCRdb's table, derived via immunoSEQ multiplex PCR, lists solely in-frame clones and lacks some. The sample yields about 90,000 clones, 82% seen once. The sample was unstimulated CD4+ T cells sorted from spleen or lymph node cells, taken before intestinal transplant. The receptor set was obtained from a human donor who received an intestinal transplant.

The gene calls are TRBV29-1 and TRBJ2-7, with TRBD1 matching 7 bases. The CDR3 runs 13 residues. CDR1 is SQVTM and CDR2 is ANQGSEA in the germline V gene. V dropped 7 bases and J dropped 2; count of bases not matched to a gene: 8. The CDR3 spells CSAQGDTTYEQYF. The CDR3 DNA is TGCAGCGCCCAGGGGGACACCACCTACGAGCAGTACTTC.

The chain combines TRBV2 with TRBJ1-2; the D is unclear. Trimming took 5 bases from V and 3 from J, leaving 7 bases between them. The CDR3 loop spans 12 amino acids. The germline V gene encodes CDR1 SNHLY and CDR2 FYNNEI. CDR3 in amino acids: CASSRVDYGYTF. The CDR3, as DNA: TGTGCCAGCAGTCGCGTGGACTATGGCTACACCTTC.